The clone carrying this T cell receptor (beta chain) was counted ten times or more. Individual cDNA molecules received unique molecular identifiers during library preparation. TCRdb ran MiXCR on the 5' RACE reads and lists one entry per CDR3 protein. The sample gives around 26,000 distinct CDR3 sequences, about 4.2% of which show up once; around 4.5% is in the top ten. V was trimmed by 5 bases and J by 1 base, leaving 12 bases between them. CDR1 is SGHAT, CDR2 FQNNGV, per germline. CDR3 length equals 14 residues. The record originates from a study of early T cells in non-severe SARS-CoV-2 infection. Study as a whole: Sequencing input comprised bulk RNA from unsorted whole blood; chain pairing was not available.

The clonotype was recovered from an adult who was a healthcare worker with PCR-confirmed SARS-CoV-2 infection or an uninfected control (not recorded which). Material for sequencing was whole blood. V usage is TRBV11-2 and J usage is TRBJ2-7, with D unresolved. As DNA, the CDR3 is TGTGCCAGCAGCCGGACCGAAAGTTCCTACGAGCAGTACTTC. Amino acid sequence: CASSRTESSYEQYF. Variable domain in full (rest from reference TRBV11-2 and TRBJ2-7): EAGVAQSPRYKIIEKRQSVAFWCNPISGHATLYWYQQILGQGPKLLIQFQNNGVVDDSQLPKDRFSAERLKGVDSTLKIQPAKLEDSAVYLCASSRTESSYEQYFGPGTRLTVT.